Below, 10 T cell receptor beta chains from the same sample are listed, as sequenced in a study of cytomegalovirus exposure and HLA in healthy donors. The primer mix had 60 Vbeta and 13 Jbeta primers. TCRdb's copy holds only in-frame clones and misses some; the assay was immunoSEQ multiplex PCR. In the table there are about 120,000 clones, about 83% of which are singletons. Sequencing was carried out using PBMCs. The receptor source for this set is a woman aged 35 to 49 in good health and CMV-seropositive.

This chain connects TRBV11-2 to TRBJ2-5; no clear D. The CDR3 is 14 residues long. Trimming left V 0 bases short and J 0 bases short, with 5 bases between. Germline V gene lookup returns CDR1 SGHAT and CDR2 FQNNGV. The CDR3: CASSLDSNQETQYF. Here the CDR3 DNA reads TGTGCCAGCAGCTTAGATTCCAACCAAGAGACCCAGTACTTC.

CDR3 amino acids: CASSLAERGTKTQYF. In nucleotides, the CDR3 is TGCGCCAGCAGCTTGGCCGAGCGGGGGACAAAGACCCAGTACTTC. The chain has TRBV5-1 and TRBJ2-5; 8 bases agree with TRBD2. V lost 0 bases, J lost 6 bases, and 7 bases stayed unmatched. Germline assignment: CDR1 SGHRS and CDR2 YFSETQ. This CDR3 is 15 amino acids long.

Points on this clone: One end of the junction fails to match germline, which may point to a read error. The V gene is TRBV7-9, the J gene TRBJ1-2; TRBD1 might be the D (5 bases). CDR3 length: 17 residues. Per the germline V gene, CDR1 is SEHNR and CDR2 is FQNEAQ (reference sequence). For the CDR3, the DNA is TGTTCCAGCAGCTTAGCCCAGGGTATTTCCACTAACTATGGCTACACCTTC. Translation gives CSSSLAQGISTNYGYTF.

The chain has TRBV6-5 and TRBJ1-6; no clear D gene. V lost 5 bases and J lost 10, with 12 bases in between. Germline V gene data show CDR1 as MNHEY and CDR2 as SVGAGI. The CDR3 sequence is 13 residues long. The CDR3 DNA sequence: TGTGCCAGCAGTAACCATGAGTGGTCACCCCTCCACTTT. The encoded protein is CASSNHEWSPLHF.

V gene TRBV6-6 combines with J gene TRBJ1-6; a possible D gene is TRBD1 (6 bases). V was pared by 7 bases and J by 5 bases, with 15 bases between. The germline gives CDR1 MNHNY, CDR2 SVGAGI (reference sequence). CDR3 size: 15 residues. As DNA, the CDR3 is TGTGCCAGCAACGGTATGAGACAGGATAATTCACCCCTCCACTTT. Its protein is CASNGMRQDNSPLHF.

V is TRBV7-9 and J is TRBJ2-5; TRBD2 aligns across 7 bases. The J call may be incorrect, as the DNA end agrees better with TRBJ2-7. CDR1 is SEHNR, CDR2 FQNEAQ, per germline (reference sequence). This CDR3 has 15 residues. The CDR3 here is CASSSMGGKSYEQYF. The DNA of the CDR3 is TGTGCCAGCAGCTCGATGGGGGGGAAGAGCTACGAGCAGTACTTC.

This sequence joins TRBV18 and TRBJ1-1; a possible D gene is TRBD1 (6 bases). Germline V gene lookup returns CDR1 KGHSH and CDR2 LQKENI. The CDR3 runs to 13 residues. Trimming shortened V by 2 bases and J by 8 bases, and 12 bases separated the two germline ends. The chain's CDR3 is CASSPTGSGEAFF. The CDR3 DNA follows: TGTGCCAGCTCACCAACAGGGTCAGGAGAAGCTTTCTTT.

This rearrangement joins TRBV4-2 to TRBJ2-2; 8 bases are a match to TRBD2. After removal of 7 bases from V and 7 bases from J, the junction contained 17 bases not matched to a gene. CDR3 length: 17 amino acids. Germline loops: CDR1 LGHNA, CDR2 YNFKEQ. This CDR3 is CASTRTFGRAGSGELFF. The DNA for the CDR3 is TGTGCCAGCACCCGAACTTTCGGGAGGGCCGGAAGCGGGGAGCTGTTTTTT.

The chain carries TRBV6-5 and TRBJ2-7; possible D gene TRBD1, 6 bases. The V end lost 6 bases, the J end lost 9 bases, and 21 bases lay between the germline ends. This CDR3 spans 14 amino acids. Germline V gene sequence: CDR1 MNHEY, CDR2 SVGAGI. The CDR3 spells CASSPRGYEQGQYF. DNA for the CDR3: TGTGCCAGCAGCCCGAGGGGGTACGAGCAGGGGCAGTACTTC.

This chain joins TRBV6-6 and TRBJ2-3; TRBD2 matches at 8 bases. Germline V gives CDR1 MNHNY, CDR2 SVGAGI (reference sequence). CDR3 size: 14 residues. V lost 8 bases, J lost 3 bases, and 7 bases stayed unmatched. The CDR3 spells CASGGGRKTDTQYF. As DNA, the CDR3 is TGTGCCAGCGGTGGCGGGAGGAAAACAGATACGCAGTATTTT.